The source of this TCR beta chain is a study of blood T cell repertoires in COVID-19. Overall study context: The United States, Italy and Spain provided the acute and convalescent COVID-19 samples.

Methods used by the authors: The authors estimated nucleated cell counts from reference gene primer amplification. TCRdb's copy holds only in-frame clones and misses some; the assay was immunoSEQ multiplex PCR. That table is the source of V, J and clone size, and D and trimming were worked out from the DNA. The repertoire has about 260,000 clones, over 75% of them found once; the top ten carry 10% to 15%. This receptor was identified in a human donor in a cohort sampled during active COVID-19. Sequenced sample: peripheral blood.

The CDR3 is CATSRPGLAGVSGELFF. Here the CDR3 DNA reads TGTGCCACCAGCAGACCAGGACTAGCGGGAGTTTCCGGGGAGCTGTTTTTT. J is TRBJ2-2 and V is TRBV15, with TRBD2 identical over 13 bases. The V gene's germline CDR1 is LNHNV and CDR2 YYDKDF (reference sequence). The CDR3 sequence is 17 residues long. V shed 2 bases and J 6 bases; nucleotides not matched to a gene: 6.